This T cell receptor (beta chain) was sequenced in a study of cytomegalovirus exposure and HLA in healthy donors. Study observations and caveats: Across donors, most TCRs were seen rarely, yet some public ones were widespread.

V was pared by 0 bases and J by 5 bases, with 13 bases between. Germline CDR1 and CDR2: ENHRY and SYGVKD. The length of the CDR3 is 16 residues. On this clone itself: Its antigen is currently unknown.

It was with 60 Vbeta and 13 Jbeta primers that the PCR ran. Original methodology: An analysis performed later counted about 80 million unique TCR beta chains (roughly 11 million of them shared). Only in-frame clones appear in the TCRdb table, and some are missing; sequencing was by immunoSEQ multiplex PCR. The V and J calls and clone size come from that table; D and trimming were worked out from the DNA. The sample consists of a few hundred thousand clones, 60% to 85% of them appearing once. The sequence came from a man aged 40-55 years in good health and CMV-seronegative. The sample taken for sequencing was PBMCs. The chain employs TRBV10-3 and TRBJ1-4, with D perhaps matching TRBD1 (5 bases). CDR3 DNA sequence: TGTGCCATCAGTGAGTCTTCCAGGGAGGGGAATGAAAAACTGTTTTTT. It encodes CAISESSREGNEKLFF.